The rows below give T cell receptor beta chains drawn from one sample of a study of glioma-infiltrating T cells after dendritic cell vaccination. Sequencing used immunoSEQ multiplex PCR; TCRdb keeps in-frame clones, though not all of them. This table holds 98,000 or so clones, 80% found once. The specimen comprised blood, sampled after dendritic cell vaccination. The receptor source for this set is a human donor with glioblastoma. Each CDR3 is given with its conserved first and last residue. A D gene is named only where the DNA matches it firmly. A clone size is listed for some rows: how often the clone was seen (once, few, many), or a class if it is expanded.

J | size | V | D | CDR3 | DNA
TRBJ2-7 | - | TRBV7-3 | - | CASSLNPLPRSEQYF | TGTGCCAGCAGCTTAAATCCCCTACCACGGAGCGAGCAGTACTTC
TRBJ2-3 | - | TRBV5-8 | - | CASSLRGSTDTQYF | TGTGCCAGCAGCTTGAGGGGAAGCACAGATACGCAGTATTTT
TRBJ1-5 | - | TRBV4-1 | - | CASSQGQYVQPQHF | TGCGCCAGCAGCCAAGGACAGTATGTTCAGCCCCAGCATTTT
TRBJ1-1 | - | TRBV6-5 | TRBD1 | CASSYSRDRTNTEAFF | TGTGCCAGCAGTTACTCGCGGGACAGGACGAACACTGAAGCTTTCTTT
TRBJ1-2 | few | TRBV19 | - | CASRLETGSNYGYTF | TGTGCCAGTAGGCTAGAAACAGGATCTAACTATGGCTACACCTTC
TRBJ1-2 | - | TRBV19 | TRBD1 | CASVTGGTNYGYTF | TGTGCCAGTGTCACAGGGGGAACTAACTATGGCTACACCTTC
TRBJ2-3 | - | TRBV2 | TRBD2 | CASGLAATNTQYF | TGTGCCAGCGGCCTAGCGGCTACTAATACGCAGTATTTT
TRBJ1-1 | few | TRBV5-6 | - | CASSRGRAGANTEAFF | TGTGCCAGCAGCCGGGGTAGGGCGGGGGCCAACACTGAAGCTTTCTTT
TRBJ1-2 | few | TRBV7-9 | - | CASSPDVSAGYTF | TGTGCCAGCAGCCCGGATGTATCAGCGGGCTACACCTTC
TRBJ2-7 | - | TRBV5-1 | TRBD1 | CASSDSGTGYDEQYF | TGCGCCAGCAGCGATTCCGGGACAGGGTACGACGAGCAGTACTTC
TRBJ1-2 | - | TRBV5-1 | - | CASSLNLDPRGGYTF | TGCGCCAGCAGCTTAAACCTCGACCCCAGGGGCGGCTACACCTTC
TRBJ1-1 | - | TRBV6-5 | - | CASSYLRENTEAFF | TGTGCCAGCAGTTACCTCCGAGAGAACACTGAAGCTTTCTTT
TRBJ1-6 | few | TRBV19 | - | CASSRREDNSPLHF | TGTGCCAGTAGTAGGAGGGAGGACAATTCACCCCTCCACTTT
TRBJ1-1 | - | TRBV5-1 | TRBD1 | CASSQTGMREAFF | TGCGCCAGCAGCCAGACAGGGATGCGGGAAGCTTTCTTT
TRBJ1-2 | - | TRBV30 | - | CAWSVRGWGYTF | TGTGCCTGGAGCGTTAGGGGGTGGGGCTACACCTTC
TRBJ2-1 | - | TRBV18 | - | CASSPREGYNEQFF | TGTGCCAGCTCTCCCCGGGAAGGATACAATGAGCAGTTCTTC
TRBJ2-1 | - | TRBV4-1 | - | CASSQQSIADNEQFF | TGCGCCAGCAGCCAGCAATCGATAGCGGACAATGAGCAGTTCTTC
TRBJ2-1 | - | TRBV25-1 | TRBD1 | CASSERQGRINEQFF | TGTGCCAGCAGTGAACGACAGGGGAGAATCAATGAGCAGTTCTTC
TRBJ1-1 | - | TRBV9 | TRBD1 | CASSATGGRNTEAFF | TGTGCCAGCAGCGCGACAGGGGGTAGGAACACTGAAGCTTTCTTT
TRBJ1-3 | - | TRBV18 | - | CASSPQGDSGNTIYF | TGTGCCAGCTCACCACAAGGGGATTCTGGAAACACCATATATTTT
TRBJ2-7 | - | TRBV4-1 | TRBD1 | CASSQDGRTGTVYEQYF | TGCGCCAGCAGCCAAGATGGTAGGACAGGGACAGTCTACGAGCAGTACTTC
TRBJ2-7 | - | TRBV28 | TRBD2 | CASSYRGVAPYEQYF | TGTGCCAGCAGCTACCGGGGGGTGGCCCCCTACGAGCAGTACTTC
TRBJ1-2 | - | TRBV6-6 | - | CASSDGRGANYGYTF | TGTGCCAGCAGCGACGGGAGGGGGGCTAACTATGGCTACACCTTC
TRBJ1-4 | - | TRBV2 | TRBD1 | CASRRTGLNEKLFF | TGTGCCAGCAGGAGGACAGGACTTAATGAAAAACTGTTTTTT
TRBJ2-7 | - | TRBV6-1 | TRBD2 | CASSVLAGVGSSYEQYF | TGTGCCAGCAGTGTACTAGCGGGGGTCGGCAGCTCCTACGAGCAGTACTTC
TRBJ2-3 | - | TRBV2 | TRBD2 | CASSPLLAGESDTQYF | TGTGCCAGCAGTCCCCTACTAGCGGGAGAATCAGATACGCAGTATTTT
TRBJ1-2 | - | TRBV19 | TRBD1 | CASSIMTGAYGYTF | TGTGCCAGTAGTATAATGACAGGGGCCTATGGCTACACCTTC
TRBJ1-4 | - | TRBV30 | - | CAWSPQGATNEKLFF | TGTGCCTGGAGCCCTCAGGGTGCAACTAATGAAAAACTGTTTTTT
TRBJ1-2 | - | TRBV4-1 | - | CASSQDLDPGGYTF | TGCGCCAGCAGCCAAGATCTTGACCCCGGGGGCTACACCTTC
TRBJ2-2 | - | TRBV15 | - | CATSRPAQGLSGELFF | TGTGCCACCAGCAGACCGGCACAGGGATTGTCCGGGGAGCTGTTTTTT
TRBJ2-2 | - | TRBV5-1 | TRBD2 | CASSLLAGTGELFF | TGCGCCAGCAGCTTGCTAGCGGGGACCGGGGAGCTGTTTTTT
TRBJ2-3 | - | TRBV21-1 | - | CASSKLRGVADTQYF | TGTGCCAGCAGCAAGCTCAGGGGGGTTGCAGATACGCAGTATTTT
TRBJ1-1 | - | TRBV10-3 | - | CAISEVSRRVEAFF | TGTGCCATCAGTGAAGTATCCCGACGGGTCGAAGCTTTCTTT
TRBJ1-3 | - | TRBV5-1 | - | CASSLASTAAGGTIYF | TGCGCCAGCAGCTTGGCCTCGACAGCCGCCGGGGGCACCATATATTTT
TRBJ1-4 | - | TRBV5-1 | - | CASSREEGEKLFF | TGCGCCAGCAGCAGGGAGGAGGGGGAAAAACTGTTTTTT
TRBJ1-5 | - | TRBV5-6 | - | CASSLAAGQQPQHF | TGTGCCAGCAGCTTGGCAGCAGGGCAACAGCCCCAGCATTTT
TRBJ2-1 | few | TRBV10-3 | TRBD2 | CATGLTSGGDSYNEQFF | TGTGCCACCGGCCTGACCAGCGGGGGGGATTCCTACAATGAGCAGTTCTTC
TRBJ2-1 | - | TRBV18 | - | CASSPQTTDEQFF | TGTGCCAGCTCACCACAAACTACCGATGAGCAGTTCTTC
TRBJ2-7 | - | TRBV7-9 | TRBD2 | CASSFLAGAGEQYF | TGTGCCAGCAGCTTTTTAGCGGGAGCGGGCGAGCAGTACTTC
TRBJ1-1 | once | TRBV7-9 | TRBD1 | CASRREAGGTEAFF | TGTGCCAGCAGACGGGAAGCAGGGGGCACTGAAGCTTTCTTT
TRBJ2-7 | - | TRBV7-8 | - | CASSLGGGGQYF | TGTGCCAGCAGCTTAGGGGGAGGCGGACAGTACTTC
TRBJ2-5 | once | TRBV4-1 | - | CASSQDSEETQYF | TGCGCCAGCAGCCAGGATAGCGAAGAGACCCAGTACTTC
TRBJ1-5 | - | TRBV4-1 | TRBD1 | CASSLRQGDSNQPQHF | TGCGCCAGCAGCTTAAGACAGGGGGATAGCAATCAGCCCCAGCATTTT
TRBJ2-7 | - | TRBV5-1 | - | CASSRSGWSYEQYF | TGCGCCAGCAGCCGAAGCGGGTGGTCCTACGAGCAGTACTTC
TRBJ2-3 | few | TRBV10-3 | - | CAINGGPNTDTQYF | TGTGCCATCAACGGGGGTCCTAACACAGATACGCAGTATTTT
TRBJ1-2 | - | TRBV19 | - | CASTEQGGAYGYTF | TGTGCCAGTACGGAACAGGGTGGTGCCTATGGCTACACCTTC
TRBJ1-1 | - | TRBV7-9 | - | CASRPAPPDPREAFF | TGTGCCAGCAGGCCCGCCCCACCCGACCCTAGAGAAGCTTTCTTT